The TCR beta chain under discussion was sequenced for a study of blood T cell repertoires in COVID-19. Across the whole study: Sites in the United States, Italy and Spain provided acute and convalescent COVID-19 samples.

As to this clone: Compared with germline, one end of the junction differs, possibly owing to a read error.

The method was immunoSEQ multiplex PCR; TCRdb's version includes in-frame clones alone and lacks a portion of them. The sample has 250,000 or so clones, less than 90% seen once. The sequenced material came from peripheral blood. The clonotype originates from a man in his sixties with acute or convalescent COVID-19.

CDR3 in amino acids: CGGELNYGYTF. Here the CDR3 DNA reads TGCGGCGGGGAACTTAACTATGGCTACACCTTC. This rearrangement joins TRBV30 to TRBJ1-2; D not resolved. The CDR3 has 11 amino acids. Per germline, CDR1 GTSNPN and CDR2 SVGIG (reference sequence).